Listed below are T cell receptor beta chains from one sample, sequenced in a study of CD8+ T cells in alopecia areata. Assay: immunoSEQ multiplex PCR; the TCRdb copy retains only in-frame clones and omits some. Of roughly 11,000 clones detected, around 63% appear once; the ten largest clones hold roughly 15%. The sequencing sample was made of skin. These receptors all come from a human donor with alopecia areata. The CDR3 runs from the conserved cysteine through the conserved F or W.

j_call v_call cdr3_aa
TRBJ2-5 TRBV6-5 CASFASGRLETQYF
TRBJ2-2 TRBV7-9 CASSDKFHPGELFF
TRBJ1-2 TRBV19 CASTSDRANYGYTF
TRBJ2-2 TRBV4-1 CASSQADRGGTGELFF
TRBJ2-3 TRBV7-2 CASSLSPTTDTQYF
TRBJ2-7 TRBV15 CATSPPGVVLEYEQYF
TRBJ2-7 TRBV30 CAWSVVAQYQYEQYF
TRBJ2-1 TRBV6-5 CASSWGGGGANEQFF
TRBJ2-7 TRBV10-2 CASSEAGTEQYF
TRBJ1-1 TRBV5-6 CASSLEAGGPKLGF
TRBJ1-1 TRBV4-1 CASSPGTLGDTEAFF
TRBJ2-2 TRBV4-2 CASSQAGGADTGELFF
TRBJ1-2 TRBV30 CAWNTRIYGYTF
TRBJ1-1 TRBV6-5 CASSYGTEAFF
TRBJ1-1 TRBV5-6 CASSRGLNTEAFF